The entry below gives a single T cell receptor beta chain sequence along with its context. This record comes from a study of blood T cell repertoires in COVID-19. Study background: COVID-19 samples from acute and convalescent phases originated in the United States, Italy and Spain.

The germline V gene has CDR1 PRHDT and CDR2 FYEKMQ (reference sequence). Trimming took off 0 bases at V and 7 bases at J, with 16 bases between the two ends. This CDR3 has 15 residues. Enrolled during active infection, Seattle patients were then followed longitudinally. Authors' methods: Amplification with reference gene primers provided the estimates of nucleated cell counts. Clones were sequenced by immunoSEQ multiplex PCR, and TCRdb holds only the in-frame ones, with some missing. V, J and clone size are those of that table, while D and trimming were read from the DNA. This table has approximately 250,000 clones, about 87% appearing once.

Input material: peripheral blood. The chain links TRBV13 to TRBJ2-7, with D perhaps matching TRBD2 (6 bases). This receptor was obtained from a woman aged 55-75 years with COVID-19, enrolled during active disease. The CDR3 is CASSLGGGITREQYF. Written as DNA, the CDR3 is TGTGCCAGCAGCTTAGGGGGCGGGATAACGCGGGAGCAGTACTTC.